Shown below are 6 T cell receptor beta chains from a single sample sequenced in a study of cytomegalovirus exposure and HLA in healthy donors. Use of 60 Vbeta and 13 Jbeta primers characterized the PCR. The method was immunoSEQ multiplex PCR; TCRdb's version includes in-frame clones alone and lacks a portion of them. This table holds 160,000 or so clones, about 77% found once. The sequenced sample consisted of PBMCs. The receptor source for this set is a man aged 60-69 years in good health and CMV-seronegative.

This clone was detected once. DNA for the CDR3: TGTGCCAGCAGCTTGCGGACTAGCGGGAGCAATGAGCAGTTCTTC. Protein product: CASSLRTSGSNEQFF. J is TRBJ2-1 and V is TRBV7-3, with 13 positions matching TRBD2. Germline loops: CDR1 SGHTA, CDR2 FQGTGA. The V segment lost 3 bases and the J segment 6 bases; nucleotides outside the gene matches: 2. The CDR3 loop spans 15 amino acids.

The sample holds a few counts of this clone. The chain carries TRBV7-8 and TRBJ1-4; D unclear. Germline V CDR1 and CDR2: SGHVS, FQNEAQ. CDR3 size: 13 residues. The germline V and J ends were trimmed by 1 base and 8 bases, with 8 bases remaining between them. The CDR3 nucleotides read TGTGCCAGCAGCTTAGACCGGGAAGAAAAACTGTTTTTT. It specifies CASSLDREEKLFF.

This chain joins TRBV5-6 and TRBJ2-2; D is possibly TRBD1 (5 bases). This CDR3 comprises 12 residues. Between the trimmed V and J ends, which lost 0 bases and 11 bases, there was a span of 8 bases. The germline gives CDR1 SGHDT, CDR2 YYEEEE. The CDR3 reads CASSLDRGELFF. DNA of the CDR3: TGTGCCAGCAGCTTGGATAGGGGAGAGCTGTTTTTT.

The chain carries TRBV19 and TRBJ1-6; the D gene is possibly TRBD1 (6 bases). This CDR3 contains 15 residues. V was cut by 1 base and J by 6 bases, with 10 bases left in between. Germline V gene lookup returns CDR1 LNHDA and CDR2 SQIVND (reference sequence). CDR3 protein: CASSIGDMVNSPLHF. As DNA, the CDR3 is TGTGCCAGTAGTATAGGGGACATGGTTAATTCACCCCTCCACTTT.

On this clone: Other DNA sequences in this sample translate to the same CDR3. The chain links TRBV7-9 to TRBJ1-4, with D hard to call. V lost 4 bases and J 0 bases, leaving 9 bases between the germline ends. The CDR3 consists of 15 residues. The germline V gene has CDR1 SEHNR and CDR2 FQNEAQ (reference sequence). The CDR3 DNA reads TGTGCCAGCAGCTCGACTGGTGCAACTAATGAAAAACTGTTTTTT. Protein: CASSSTGATNEKLFF.

A note on this clone: This CDR3 is also generated by other DNA sequences in the sample. The chain couples TRBV27 to TRBJ2-7; D is perhaps TRBD1 (6 bases). Deletions cut 3 bases from V and 3 bases from J, with 9 bases between. CDR3 size: 13 residues. CDR1 is MNHEY and CDR2 is SMNVEV in the germline V gene (reference sequence). The CDR3 reads CASSLQQGYEQYF. As DNA, the CDR3 is TGTGCCAGCAGTTTGCAACAGGGCTACGAGCAGTACTTC.